These 20 T cell receptor beta chains were sequenced from one sample in a study of T cell responses to AZD1222 COVID-19 vaccine. Assay: immunoSEQ multiplex PCR; the TCRdb copy retains only in-frame clones and omits some. The sample has 120,000 or so clones; about 90% are singletons. This material consisted of peripheral blood, taken on day 0 of AZD1222 vaccination. Receptor source: an adult in good health.

The chain combines TRBV5-1 with TRBJ1-2; TRBD1 matches at 8 bases. The CDR3 extends over 17 amino acids. Unmatched junction bases numbered 13, after V lost 0 bases and J lost 6 bases. The germline V gene has CDR1 SGHRS and CDR2 YFSETQ. CDR3 protein: CASSLGRGTGRVDGYTF. CDR3 DNA: TGCGCCAGCAGCTTGGGGCGGGGGACAGGCCGAGTGGATGGCTACACCTTC.

V gene TRBV12-5 combines with J gene TRBJ1-5; D perhaps matches TRBD1 (5 bases). Trimming removed 1 base from V and 1 base from J, with 11 bases in between. The CDR3 covers 16 residues. Looked up from germline, CDR1 is LGHNT and CDR2 is FRNRAP. This CDR3 is CASGLGRVTSNQPQHF. The CDR3 DNA sequence: TGTGCTAGTGGTTTGGGCAGGGTAACGAGCAATCAGCCCCAGCATTTT.

The rearrangement uses TRBV10-1 and TRBJ1-1, with TRBD1 matching over 9 bases. CDR3 length equals 13 residues. Trimming cost V 6 bases and J 5 bases; bases outside gene matches: 4. The germline CDR1 and CDR2 sequences are WNHNN and SYGVQD (reference sequence). CDR3 amino acids: CASSPGQGTEAFF. CDR3 DNA: TGCGCCAGCAGCCCGGGACAGGGAACTGAAGCTTTCTTT.

This clone occurred once. The chain combines TRBV4-1 with TRBJ1-4; D is undetermined. The ends were cut back, 1 base at V and 1 base at J, with 4 bases in the middle. The length of the CDR3 is 14 residues. Germline V gene sequence: CDR1 MGHRA, CDR2 YSYEKL. In DNA, the CDR3 is TGCGCCAGCAGCCAAGGTGGAACTAATGAAAAACTGTTTTTT. Protein product: CASSQGGTNEKLFF.

This sequence joins TRBV3-1 (or the pseudogene TRBV3-2) and TRBJ2-2; no firm D call. Germline lookup yields CDR1 LGHDT and CDR2 YNNKEL (reference sequence). V dropped 5 bases and J dropped 7 bases, with 11 bases sitting between them. The CDR3 loop spans 13 amino acids. The DNA for the CDR3 is TGTGCCAGCAGCAGCACTCGCCTCGGGGAGCTGTTTTTT. This encodes CASSSTRLGELFF.

This sequence joins TRBV13 and TRBJ1-2, with 11 bases matching TRBD1. The CDR3 has 15 amino acids. V lost 4 bases to trimming and J lost 8 bases; unmatched junction nucleotides: 9. Germline V CDR1 and CDR2: PRHDT, FYEKMQ (reference sequence). Here the CDR3 DNA reads TGTGCCAGCAGCTCCCGGGACAGGGGGTCCCAAGGCTACACCTTC. It codes for CASSSRDRGSQGYTF.

This clone was seen a single time. This sequence joins TRBV6-2 or TRBV6-3 and TRBJ1-1; D is possibly TRBD1 (5 bases). Germline CDR1 is MNHEY and CDR2 is SVGEGT. Trimming pared 4 bases from V and 1 base from J, leaving 13 bases between. The CDR3 sequence is 15 residues long. CDR3 in amino acids: CASSLFGARNTEAFF. The CDR3, as DNA: TGTGCCAGCAGTTTGTTTGGGGCTAGGAACACTGAAGCTTTCTTT.

This chain connects TRBV11-2 to TRBJ2-3, with 12 positions matching TRBD2. V lost 4 bases and J lost 6; bases outside the gene matches: 8. The V gene's germline CDR1 is SGHAT and CDR2 FQNNGV. The CDR3 is made up of 16 amino acids. CDR3 protein: CASSSSGGALGDTQYF. The CDR3 DNA reads TGTGCCAGCAGCTCTAGCGGGGGGGCCTTAGGCGATACGCAGTATTTT. Using reference TRBV11-2 and TRBJ2-3 for the parts outside the CDR3, the full variable domain is EAGVAQSPRYKIIEKRQSVAFWCNPISGHATLYWYQQILGQGPKLLIQFQNNGVVDDSQLPKDRFSAERLKGVDSTLKIQPAKLEDSAVYLCASSSSGGALGDTQYFGPGTRLTVL.

The V and J genes are TRBV28 and TRBJ1-5; unclear D gene. Germline CDR1 is MDHEN and CDR2 is SYDVKM. The CDR3 covers 12 residues. CDR3 sequence reads: CANGDNQEPQHF. The CDR3 DNA sequence: TGTGCTAACGGAGACAATCAGGAGCCCCAGCATTTT.

The chain joins TRBV5-1 to TRBJ2-5, with D possibly being TRBD1 or TRBD2 (6 bases each). The length of the CDR3 is 13 residues. Per the germline V gene, CDR1 is SGHRS and CDR2 is YFSETQ. V was pared by 3 bases and J by 5 bases, with 11 bases between. The CDR3 DNA is TGCGCCAGCAGCTGGGGGGCCGGGGAGACCCAGTACTTC. This sequence encodes CASSWGAGETQYF.

In the case of this clone: The CDR3 does not close with the conserved phenylalanine or tryptophan, likely indicating a read error. No DNA is shown, since the ends of the CDR3 on it are uncertain; the CDR3 is the one TCRdb lists. J is TRBJ1-1 and V is TRBV28. Ends included, the CDR3 has 13 residues. Germline CDR1 reads MDHEN; CDR2 reads SYDVKM. CDR3 sequence reads: CASSLSSGRRTEI.

This clone was recorded once. The gene calls are TRBV2 and TRBJ2-2; D is undetermined. CDR1 SNHLY and CDR2 FYNNEI come from the germline V gene. With 1 base removed from V and 10 bases from J, the gap between germline ends came to 7 bases. CDR3 size: 12 residues. The chain's CDR3 is CASSEVGEELFF. The CDR3 DNA reads as TGTGCCAGCAGTGAAGTTGGAGAGGAGCTGTTTTTT.

J is TRBJ1-4 and V is TRBV6-5, with a tentative D call TRBD1 (5 bases). Germline assignment: CDR1 MNHEY and CDR2 SVGAGI. This CDR3 has 14 amino acids. The V end lost 6 bases, the J end lost 7 bases, and 15 bases lay between the germline ends. CDR3 DNA: TGTGCCAGCAGCTCGGGACCTAAACCTGAAAAACTGTTTTTT. This codes for CASSSGPKPEKLFF.

The chain uses TRBV25-1 and TRBJ2-7, with D possibly TRBD2 on 7 matching bases. The CDR3 length is 15 residues. The V and J ends lost 3 bases and 2 bases respectively, with 14 bases between them. Germline CDR1 MGHDK, CDR2 SYGVNS. This CDR3 is CASSDPGGLPYEQYF. For the CDR3, the DNA is TGTGCCAGCAGTGATCCCGGGGGGCTGCCCTACGAGCAGTACTTC.

The CDR3 DNA follows: TGTGCCAGCAGCTCACATAGCAATCAGCCCCAGCATTTT. Protein: CASSSHSNQPQHF. The chain couples TRBV9 to TRBJ1-5; D ambiguous. The CDR3 runs 13 residues. Germline CDR1 SGDLS, CDR2 YYNGEE. Deletions cut 4 bases from V and 0 bases from J, with 5 bases between.

The CDR3 DNA is TGTGCCAGCAGTTTAAGGGGAGATACGCAGTATTTT. Translation: CASSLRGDTQYF. The rearrangement links TRBV12-3 or TRBV12-4 to TRBJ2-3, with TRBD1 as a possible D gene (5 bases). V was trimmed by 2 bases and J by 5 bases, leaving 5 bases between them. The CDR3 loop spans 12 amino acids.

J is TRBJ1-5 and V is TRBV6-6; TRBD1 matches at 9 bases. With V trimmed by 5 bases and J by 4 bases, 6 bases remained unmatched. CDR1 and CDR2 from the germline V gene are MNHNY and SVGAGI (reference sequence). The CDR3 has 15 residues. DNA for the CDR3: TGTGCCAGCAGTCCCTCTGACAGGGGGAATCAGCCCCAGCATTTT. As protein: CASSPSDRGNQPQHF.

V usage is TRBV6-5 and J usage is TRBJ2-3; 7 nucleotides agree with TRBD2. CDR3 size: 15 residues. From germline, CDR1 is MNHEY and CDR2 SVGAGI. J gave up 1 base and V 0 bases, and 1 base lay outside the gene matches. This CDR3 reads CASSYSSGGTDTQYF. Here the CDR3 DNA reads TGTGCCAGCAGTTACTCAAGCGGGGGCACAGATACGCAGTATTTT.

The chain carries TRBV5-5 and TRBJ1-5; perhaps TRBD1 as D (6 bases). This CDR3 has 18 amino acids. CDR1 and CDR2 from the germline V gene are SGHKS and YYEKEE (reference sequence). Trimming stripped 3 bases from V and 2 bases from J, with 21 bases between. This CDR3 is CASSWLGGLGSGNQPQHF. The CDR3 nucleotides read TGTGCCAGCAGCTGGTTGGGGGGGCTTGGATCGGGCAATCAGCCCCAGCATTTT. Full variable domain (missing parts from reference TRBV5-5 and TRBJ1-5): DAGVTQSPTHLIKTRGQQVTLRCSPISGHKSVSWYQQVLGQGPQFIFQYYEKEERGRGNFPDRFSARQFPNYSSELNVNALLLGDSALYLCASSWLGGLGSGNQPQHFGDGTRLSIL.

The count of this clone is one. This sequence joins TRBV6-6 and TRBJ2-7, with D possibly matching TRBD2 (5 bases). Germline assignment: CDR1 MNHNY and CDR2 SVGAGI (reference sequence). V shed 10 bases and J shed 3 bases, with 25 bases lying between them. CDR3 length: 16 residues. The CDR3 nucleotides read TGTGCCACCCACTCCCGGGGTTCGAGGGCATACTACGAGCAGTACTTC. It is translated as CATHSRGSRAYYEQYF.